The T cell receptor beta chain described here comes from a study (dated by TCRdb to 2014 to 2015). About the full investigation: Whether tumor-infiltrating Tregs in breast cancer are recruited from blood Tregs or converted in situ from other CD4+ T cell subsets was tested. What the research found in general, with its limitations: The greatest overlap of tumor-infiltrating Treg TCR alpha and beta sequences was with tumor naive CD4+ T cells, followed next by blood naive CD4+ T cells. The validation in the larger cohort was limited to a single TCR beta V-J rearrangement instead of whole repertoires. Tumor memory CD4+ T cell TCR gene usage clustered with blood and lymph node memory CD4+ cells and lymph node naive CD4+ cells.

The germline V gene encodes CDR1 MNHEY and CDR2 SVGAGI. The cysteine opens and the phenylalanine closes a CDR3 of 11 amino acids. The only DNA kept is the CDR3, 33 bases in frame from the first base. Trimming removed 1 base from V and 11 bases from J, leaving 6 bases between the germline ends. A word on this clonotype: Its antigen is unknown. No base quality values were provided; no much bigger clone lies one nucleotide off.

The Miltenyi Naive CD4+ T Cell Isolation kit was used to purify naive CD4+ T cells, and CD25 microbeads were used to remove Tregs. Tregs, naive and memory CD4+ T cells from tumor, blood and ipsilateral draining lymph nodes of a few breast cancer patients underwent full-length TCR alpha and beta sequencing. Tumor tissue and lymph nodes from ipsilateral axillary dissection were perfused with PBS, minced and digested with collagenase I and hyaluronidase. Ficoll density gradient centrifugation was used to isolate mononuclear cells from either lymph nodes or roughly 50 ml of peripheral blood. A purity exceeding 90% was confirmed by FACS for the sorted cell populations. Full-length TCR variable regions were amplified by 5' RACE PCR with constant-region reverse primers, and semi-nested PCR with Nested Universal Primer A was subsequently performed. Using the ReliaPrep RNA Cell Miniprep System, total RNA was extracted, and the SMARTer RACE 5'/3' Kit was then used to reverse transcribe the RNA into 5'RACE-ready cDNA. Full-length TCR alpha and beta libraries were barcoded with multiplex adaptors and sequenced on an Illumina MiSeq. The published analysis was carried out like this. Sequencing data were pooled across the five patients for each of nine subset-tissue groups and compared by unsupervised clustering of TCR gene usage. The Morisita-Horn index was used to calculate repertoire similarity, with shared sequences weighted by how much each contributed to each repertoire. TCRdb ran its own pipeline on the public reads, namely fastp trimming at Q25 and MiXCR clone calling, and kept in-frame beta chains. Every entry covers one CDR3 protein and lists the most common genes and DNA from its rows. These V and J calls derive from TCRdb rather than the authors' analysis. The sample table contains 10,000 or so distinct CDR3 sequences; only one count was recorded for around 28% of them. Under 6% of the sample is taken by the ten largest.

The receptor chain draws on TRBV6-5 and TRBJ2-1, with the D segment identity uncertain. The receptor was isolated from a female donor with breast cancer. The sequenced sample was naive CD4+ T cells sorted from a lymph node. The sample's cell subset or site label is to be understood as: naive CD4+ T cells, CD4+CD45RA+CD25-. The CDR3 here reads CASSYLGKQFF. The nucleotide sequence is TGTGCCAGCAGTTACTTGGGGAAGCAGTTCTTC.